The 11 T cell receptor beta chains in this list originate from one sample, sequenced in a study of Ad26.COV2.S vaccination and SARS-CoV-2 variants. Specified treatment: about 20 received Ad26.COV2.S at low or high dose, single or two shots; 5 received placebo; per-sample allocation not given. Day 63 following the first vaccine or placebo injection was when the samples were taken. Only in-frame clones appear in the TCRdb table, and some are missing; sequencing was by immunoSEQ multiplex PCR. The table shows about 320,000 clones, with 85% to 90% occurring only once. Specimen: peripheral blood, collected in a trial of Ad26.COV2.S vaccine versus placebo. These receptors all stem from a person aged 18-65 years who received the Ad26.COV2.S COVID-19 vaccine or a placebo.

The chain carries TRBV19 and TRBJ2-1, with TRBD1 identical over 10 bases. Germline CDR1 is LNHDA and CDR2 is SQIVND (reference sequence). The V and J ends lost 6 bases and 4 bases, in that order; junction bases with no gene match: 9. This CDR3 is built from 16 residues. The CDR3 here is CASSKTGTGDYNEQFF. The CDR3 nucleotides read TGTGCCAGTAGCAAGACCGGGACAGGGGATTACAATGAGCAGTTCTTC.

The chain employs TRBV6-5 and TRBJ1-2; D might be TRBD1 (5 bases). V was pared by 5 bases and J by 8 bases, with 15 bases between. The CDR3 consists of 13 residues. Germline assignment: CDR1 MNHEY and CDR2 SVGAGI. This CDR3 reads CASSTDRKGGYTF. The CDR3 DNA is TGTGCCAGCAGTACTGACAGAAAGGGCGGCTACACCTTC.

In its sample, this clone was seen once. This rearrangement joins TRBV6-2 or TRBV6-3 to TRBJ1-4; 10 bases are shared with TRBD1. Germline CDR1 is MNHEY and CDR2 is SVGEGT. Trimming at V came to 6 bases and at J to 7 bases, leaving 14 bases not matched to a gene. This CDR3 spans 17 amino acids. The CDR3 loop reads CASSSGTGTGETEKLFF. The DNA for the CDR3 is TGTGCCAGCAGCTCCGGGACAGGGACAGGGGAGACTGAAAAACTGTTTTTT.

This chain uses TRBV6-1 with TRBJ2-4; the D call may be TRBD1 or TRBD2 (5 bases each). Germline CDR1 and CDR2: MNHNS and SASEGT. This CDR3 is built from 17 residues. Trimming removed 0 bases at V and 5 bases at J, with 17 bases between. CDR3 loop: CASSEASGGELENIQYF. DNA for the CDR3: TGTGCCAGCAGTGAAGCGTCTGGGGGTGAGTTAGAAAACATTCAGTACTTC.

This clone was detected only a few times. The chain recombines TRBV7-9 with TRBJ1-6; 11 nucleotides match TRBD1. The V and J ends lost 6 bases and 9 bases, in that order; junction bases with no gene match: 19. The CDR3 totals 19 residues. From germline, CDR1 is SEHNR and CDR2 FQNEAQ (reference sequence). The CDR3 loop is CASRLPPGQGATGGSPLHF. In DNA, the CDR3 is TGTGCCAGCAGGTTACCCCCCGGACAGGGGGCGACTGGGGGTTCACCCCTCCACTTT. Supplemented by reference TRBV7-9 and TRBJ1-6, the full variable domain reads DTGVSQNPRHKITKRGQNVTFRCDPISEHNRLYWYRQTLGQGPEFLTYFQNEAQLEKSRLLSDRFSAERPKGSFSTLEIQRTEQGDSAMYLCASRLPPGQGATGGSPLHFGNGTRLTVT.

The chain links TRBV18 to TRBJ1-2, with D perhaps matching TRBD1 (5 bases). The CDR3 consists of 13 residues. The V and J ends lost 2 bases and 7 bases respectively, with 11 bases between them. Germline CDR1 is KGHSH and CDR2 is LQKENI. The CDR3: CASSPGAGGGYTF. Written as DNA, the CDR3 is TGTGCCAGCTCACCAGGGGCAGGAGGTGGCTACACCTTC. Full variable domain (missing parts from reference TRBV18 and TRBJ1-2): NAGVMQNPRHLVRRRGQEARLRCSPMKGHSHVYWYRQLPEEGLKFMVYLQKENIIDESGMPKERFSAEFPKEGPSILRIQQVVRGDSAAYFCASSPGAGGGYTFGSGTRLTVV.

This clone showed up just a few times. The CDR3 loop is CASSQDSGELFF. CDR3 nucleotides: TGTGCCAGCAGCCAGGACAGTGGGGAGCTGTTTTTT. This chain connects TRBV7-2 to TRBJ2-2; TRBD1 might be the D (6 bases). This CDR3 comprises 12 residues. V lost 5 bases and J 8 bases, leaving 9 bases between the germline ends. The V gene's germline CDR1 is SGHTA and CDR2 FQGNSA.

The gene calls are TRBV10-3 and TRBJ1-1, with no clear D. The CDR3 has 13 residues. The V and J ends lost 2 bases and 3 bases respectively, with 7 bases between them. Germline V gene sequence: CDR1 ENHRY, CDR2 SYGVKD. The CDR3 here is CAISEVGYTEAFF. CDR3 bases: TGTGCCATCAGTGAGGTAGGGTACACTGAAGCTTTCTTT.

The chain joins TRBV7-2 to TRBJ2-2, with D perhaps being TRBD1 or TRBD2 (6 bases each). The CDR3 has 17 amino acids. V was trimmed by 4 bases and J by 1 base, leaving 16 bases between them. CDR1 SGHTA and CDR2 FQGNSA come from the germline V gene. This chain's CDR3 is CASSSLWGAQNTGELFF. CDR3 DNA: TGTGCCAGCAGCTCCCTGTGGGGGGCCCAGAACACCGGGGAGCTGTTTTTT.

The chain is built from TRBV7-2 and TRBJ1-1; no firm D call. The CDR3 is made up of 15 amino acids. The V end lost 0 bases, the J end lost 1 base, and 9 bases lay between the germline ends. Germline V gene sequence: CDR1 SGHTA, CDR2 FQGNSA. In DNA, the CDR3 is TGTGCCAGCAGCTTAGCAGGACGCCAGAACACTGAAGCTTTCTTT. This translates into CASSLAGRQNTEAFF.

The chain employs TRBV18 and TRBJ2-3; D tentatively fits TRBD1 or TRBD2 (5 bases each). This CDR3 has 14 residues. CDR1 is KGHSH, CDR2 LQKENI, per germline. Trimming left V 0 bases short and J 4 bases short, with 8 bases between. The CDR3, as DNA: TGTGCCAGCTCACCACCGGGGGTCGCAGATACGCAGTATTTT. This sequence encodes CASSPPGVADTQYF.